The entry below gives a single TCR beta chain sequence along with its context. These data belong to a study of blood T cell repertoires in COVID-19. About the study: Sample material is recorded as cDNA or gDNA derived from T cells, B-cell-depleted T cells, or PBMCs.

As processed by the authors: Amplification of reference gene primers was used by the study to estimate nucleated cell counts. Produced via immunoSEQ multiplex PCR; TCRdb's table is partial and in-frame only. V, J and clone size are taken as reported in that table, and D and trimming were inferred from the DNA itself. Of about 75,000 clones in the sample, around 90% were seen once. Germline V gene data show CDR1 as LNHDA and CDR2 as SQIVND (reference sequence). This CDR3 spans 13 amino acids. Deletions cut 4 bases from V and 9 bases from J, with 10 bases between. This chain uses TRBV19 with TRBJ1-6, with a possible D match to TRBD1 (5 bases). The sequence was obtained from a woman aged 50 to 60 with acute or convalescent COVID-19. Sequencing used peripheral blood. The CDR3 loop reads CASSSQGRSPLHF. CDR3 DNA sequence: TGTGCCAGTAGTAGCCAGGGTCGTTCACCCCTCCACTTT.